This T cell receptor beta chain was sequenced for a study of blood T cell repertoires in COVID-19. The CDR3 spans 12 residues. Germline V gene data show CDR1 as MNHEY and CDR2 as SVGEGT. The V gene lost 3 bases and the J gene lost 3 bases, with 6 bases spanning the gap. The repertoire was sequenced with immunoSEQ multiplex PCR; TCRdb's copy has only in-frame clones and lacks some. The sample holds 350,000 to 400,000 clones, approximately 89% seen once. This chain joins TRBV6-2 or TRBV6-3 and TRBJ2-7; D is unresolved. The receptor was derived from a woman in her 40s who had been exposed to COVID-19. The specimen was PBMCs or T cells enriched from blood (not recorded which). The CDR3, as DNA: TGTGCCAGCAGTTATCCTAACTACGAGCAGTACTTC. Amino acids: CASSYPNYEQYF.